The 32 T cell receptor beta chains given below trace back to one sample, sequenced in a study of metastatic and nonmetastatic thyroid tumors. TCRdb re-analyzed the PCR reads through MiXCR. The table has about 40,000 clones, roughly 12% seen once. None of the patients had undergone any treatment ahead of thyroid surgery. Sequencing was performed on blood. The source is a female donor with papillary thyroid cancer or a benign thyroid nodule (not recorded which). Some clones in this sample may be carry-over from other donors' samples.

This clone was seen ten or more times. V and J are TRBV7-9 and TRBJ2-1, with D tentatively TRBD2 (5 bases). Trimming removed 3 bases at V and 1 base at J, with 7 bases between. Germline CDR1 reads SEHNR; CDR2 reads FQNEAQ (reference sequence). The CDR3 length is 14 residues. For the CDR3, the DNA is TGTGCCAGCAGCTTTGAGGGATCCTACAATGAGCAGTTCTTC. Translation: CASSFEGSYNEQFF.

At least ten counts were recorded for this clone. CDR3 loop: CSARKPGGVGTEAFF. The CDR3 bases are TGCAGTGCTAGGAAACCAGGGGGGGTTGGAACTGAAGCTTTCTTT. The V call is TRBV20-1, the J call TRBJ1-1; 7 nucleotides agree with TRBD1. Germline CDR1 and CDR2: DFQATT and SNEGSKA (reference sequence). Trimming removed 3 bases from V and 5 bases from J; junction bases left unmatched: 12. The CDR3 spans 15 residues.

This clone has just a few counts. This chain uses TRBV5-6 with TRBJ1-5, with 7 bases fitting TRBD1. CDR3 length: 14 residues. V gave up 4 bases and J gave up 5 bases; unmatched junction bases: 6. The germline gives CDR1 SGHDT, CDR2 YYEEEE. In nucleotides, the CDR3 is TGTGCCAGCAGCAAGGACAGGAACTATCAGCCCCAGCATTTT. It yields the protein CASSKDRNYQPQHF.

This clone was seen repeatedly, ten times or more. The V call is TRBV20-1, the J call TRBJ2-7; 9 positions agree with TRBD2. Trimming at V came to 5 bases and at J to 0 bases, leaving 8 bases not matched to a gene. The CDR3 is 15 residues long. CDR1 is DFQATT, CDR2 SNEGSKA, per germline (reference sequence). Written as DNA, the CDR3 is TGCAGTGCTCCGAGTAGCGGGAGCCCCTCCTACGAGCAGTACTTC. As protein: CSAPSSGSPSYEQYF.

This clone was observed many times. The V gene is TRBV4-2, the J gene TRBJ1-4; unclear D gene. CDR3 length equals 11 residues. CDR1 and CDR2 (germline): LGHNA, YNFKEQ. Trimming removed 0 bases from V and 12 bases from J, with 5 bases in between. The CDR3 protein is CASSQERELFF. CDR3 nucleotides: TGTGCCAGCAGCCAAGAAAGGGAACTGTTTTTT.

Regarding this clone: One junction end disagrees with the germline gene, perhaps due to a read error. This chain uses TRBV6-1 with TRBJ2-7, with no clear D. The germline CDR1 and CDR2 sequences are MNHNS and SASEGT. The CDR3 spans 11 residues. The CDR3 DNA follows: TGTGCCTGCAGGCCAACCTACGTGCAGTACTTC. The encoded protein is CACRPTYVQYF.

For this clone: A read error may explain this, as a much larger clone is one base away. The rearrangement uses TRBV24-1 and TRBJ2-6; D is uncertain. CDR3 size: 15 residues. In germline, CDR1 is KGHDR, CDR2 SFDVKD. V shed 4 bases and J shed 5 bases, with 11 bases lying between them. The CDR3 DNA sequence: TGTGCCACCAGTGACCTGGGCCCTTGGGCCAACGTCCTGACTTTC. Amino acids: CATSDLGPWANVLTF.

This clone was seen a few times. V usage is TRBV6-1 and J usage is TRBJ1-2, with TRBD1 identical over 7 bases. This CDR3 has 12 amino acids. V lost 8 bases to trimming and J lost 8 bases; unmatched junction nucleotides: 8. Germline lookup yields CDR1 MNHNS and CDR2 SASEGT. The CDR3: CASQGGAWGYTF. The CDR3 region has the DNA TGTGCCAGCCAGGGGGGCGCTTGGGGCTACACCTTC.

The chain joins TRBV9 to TRBJ2-3; TRBD2 aligns across 10 bases. The trim removed 3 bases at V and 4 bases at J, leaving 5 bases unmatched. CDR1 is SGDLS and CDR2 is YYNGEE in the germline V gene. The CDR3 runs to 15 residues. The CDR3 loop is CASSGGLAVSDTQYF. DNA for the CDR3: TGTGCCAGCAGCGGAGGACTAGCGGTATCAGATACGCAGTATTTT.

This clone has ten or more counts. The sample holds other DNA sequences that translate to the same CDR3. J is TRBJ2-2 and V is TRBV6-1; weak D call: TRBD1 (6 bases). V was trimmed by 10 bases and J by 2 bases, leaving 17 bases between them. CDR3 length: 15 amino acids. Germline CDR1 MNHNS, CDR2 SASEGT. The CDR3 sequence: CATLKGRGNTGELFF. The CDR3 DNA reads TGTGCCACCCTCAAGGGCAGGGGAAACACCGGGGAGCTGTTTTTT.

This clone has at least ten counts. V usage is TRBV7-9 and J usage is TRBJ2-7; tentative D call: TRBD2 (6 bases). Germline V gene lookup returns CDR1 SEHNR and CDR2 FQNEAQ (reference sequence). The CDR3 loop spans 13 amino acids. Trimming cost V 5 bases and J 4 bases, with 12 bases left between them. CDR3 nucleotide sequence: TGTGCCAGCAGCCCTTCGGGGAGGTACGAGCAGTACTTC. It yields the protein CASSPSGRYEQYF. The full variable domain, with the rest looked up from reference TRBV7-9 and TRBJ2-7, is DTGVSQNPRHKITKRGQNVTFRCDPISEHNRLYWYRQTLGQGPEFLTYFQNEAQLEKSRLLSDRFSAERPKGSFSTLEIQRTEQGDSAMYLCASSPSGRYEQYFGPGTRLTVT.

This clone was counted many times. This rearrangement joins TRBV27 to TRBJ2-7; maybe TRBD2 (5 bases). V was clipped by 4 bases and J by 2 bases, with 9 bases between them. The CDR3 totals 13 residues. Germline CDR1 MNHEY, CDR2 SMNVEV (reference sequence). CDR3 residues: CASSSSRAYEQYF. The CDR3 nucleotides read TGTGCCAGCAGTTCCTCGCGGGCCTACGAGCAGTACTTC.

This chain uses TRBV12-3 or TRBV12-4 with TRBJ2-3, with D uncertain. This CDR3 is 11 amino acids long. Trimming removed 0 bases from V and 5 bases from J, with 0 bases in between. The CDR3 DNA reads as TGTGCCAGCAGTTTAGCAGATACGCAGTATTTT. It specifies CASSLADTQYF.

The chain has TRBV3-1 and TRBJ2-7; the D gene is possibly TRBD1 (5 bases). Germline loops: CDR1 LGHDT, CDR2 YNNKEL (reference sequence). This CDR3 is built from 15 residues. The V end was cut by 0 bases, the J end by 1 base, with 10 bases between. For the CDR3, the DNA is TGTGCCAGCAGCCAAGATCCAGGGAATTCCTACGAGCAGTACTTC. It codes for CASSQDPGNSYEQYF.

A note on this clone: This clone may be a read error of a much larger clone one base away. This sample includes further DNA sequences coding for the same CDR3. The V and J genes are TRBV5-4 and TRBJ1-1; D perhaps matches TRBD1 (5 bases). This CDR3 has 13 residues. The germline V gene encodes CDR1 SGHNT and CDR2 YYREEE (reference sequence). In nucleotides, the CDR3 is TGTGCCAGCAGCTGGGACCTGAACACTGAAGCCTTCTTT. It specifies CASSWDLNTEAFF.

With regard to this clone: This clone may be a read error of a much larger clone one base away. The chain employs TRBV3-1 and TRBJ2-5; D not resolved. The CDR3 is made up of 16 amino acids. The V end was cut by 0 bases, the J end by 2 bases, with 13 bases between. From germline, CDR1 is LGHDT and CDR2 YNNKEL (reference sequence). The CDR3, as DNA: TGTGCCAGCAGCCAAGAGCCGAGACTTCCACAAGAGACCCAGTACTTC. Its translation: CASSQEPRLPQETQYF.

Written as DNA, the CDR3 is TGTGCCAGCAGCCCGTGGCGAAGCAATCAGCCCCAGCATTTT. Translated, it gives CASSPWRSNQPQHF. The chain links TRBV12-3 or TRBV12-4 to TRBJ1-5; D is uncertain. The CDR3 contains 14 residues. With 6 bases removed from V and 1 base from J, the gap between germline ends came to 10 bases.

This clone has a count of ten or more. V and J are TRBV5-1 and TRBJ2-4, with a weak D call TRBD2 (6 bases). V gave up 8 bases and J gave up 16 bases, with 19 bases separating them. The V gene's germline CDR1 is SGHRS and CDR2 YFSETQ. The CDR3 loop spans 11 amino acids. The CDR3 DNA is TGCGCCAGGGTCCGGGTGGGGGGATCTTACTTC. Its protein is CARVRVGGSYF.

This clone was observed many times. V and J are TRBV11-3 and TRBJ2-5; D possibly corresponds to TRBD1 (6 bases). Germline loops: CDR1 SGHNT, CDR2 YENEEA. Deletions cut 5 bases from V and 1 base from J, with 14 bases between. The CDR3 runs to 15 residues. The CDR3: CASSPRTDFQETQYF. The CDR3 nucleotides read TGTGCCAGCAGCCCCCGGACAGACTTCCAAGAGACCCAGTACTTC.

This clone was detected once. The V gene is TRBV20-1, the J gene TRBJ2-3; D may match TRBD1 or TRBD2 (5 bases each). Trimming cost V 0 bases and J 1 base, with 8 bases left between them. There are 14 residues in the CDR3. The germline CDR1 and CDR2 sequences are DFQATT and SNEGSKA (reference sequence). The CDR3 DNA reads as TGCAGTGCTAGAGAGGGGGAAGGCACAGATACGCAGTATTTT. This codes for CSAREGEGTDTQYF.

This clone was counted ten times or more. The rearrangement links TRBV28 to TRBJ2-1, with 13 bases that match TRBD2. The V and J ends lost 6 bases and 5 bases, in that order; junction bases with no gene match: 4. Germline V gene data show CDR1 as MDHEN and CDR2 as SYDVKM. This CDR3 is 15 amino acids long. CDR3 in amino acids: CASSKLAGGNNEQFF. The CDR3 bases are TGTGCCAGCAGCAAACTAGCGGGAGGGAACAATGAGCAGTTCTTC.

This clone has at least ten counts. The chain links TRBV12-3 or TRBV12-4 to TRBJ1-1; TRBD1 is a possible D gene (5 bases). This CDR3 spans 14 amino acids. V shed 3 bases and J shed 6 bases, with 14 bases lying between them. The CDR3 DNA sequence: TGTGCCAGCAGTTTTGTTACAGGATTGGCTGAAGCTTTCTTT. It specifies CASSFVTGLAEAFF.

V is TRBV11-2 and J is TRBJ2-7, with D tentatively TRBD1 or TRBD2 (5 bases each). Germline V gives CDR1 SGHAT, CDR2 FQNNGV. This CDR3 has 14 amino acids. The germline V and J ends were trimmed by 5 bases and 7 bases, with 18 bases remaining between them. CDR3 nucleotides: TGTGCCAGCAGCCCCCGGCGGGTTGGGGGTGAGCAGTACTTC. Amino acid sequence: CASSPRRVGGEQYF.

In this sample, this clone turned up many times. The rearrangement links TRBV13 to TRBJ2-1; 14 nucleotides align to TRBD2. The V gene's germline CDR1 is PRHDT and CDR2 FYEKMQ (reference sequence). The CDR3 is 18 residues long. Germline trimming cut 1 base from V and 5 bases from J; bases unmatched to any gene: 7. The CDR3 bases are TGTGCCAGCAGCTTAGCCGCAACGGGACTAGCGGGAGACAATGAGCAGTTCTTC. It yields the protein CASSLAATGLAGDNEQFF.

This clone was seen ten or more times. CDR3 amino acids: CASRWTGGDEKLFF. DNA for the CDR3: TGTGCCAGCAGGTGGACAGGGGGCGATGAAAAACTGTTTTTT. This rearrangement joins TRBV2 to TRBJ1-4, with 11 bases fitting TRBD1. The CDR3 consists of 14 residues. Germline trimming cut 6 bases from V and 6 bases from J; bases unmatched to any gene: 3. The germline gives CDR1 SNHLY, CDR2 FYNNEI.

The chain has TRBV11-2 and TRBJ2-7; 7 nucleotides line up with TRBD2. After removal of 5 bases from V and 9 bases from J, the junction contained 7 bases not matched to a gene. This CDR3 has 12 residues. Looked up from germline, CDR1 is SGHAT and CDR2 is FQNNGV. The CDR3 nucleotides are TGTGCCAGCAGCCCCGGGGGGTCGGCGCAGTACTTC. Translating gives CASSPGGSAQYF. Full variable domain (rest looked up from reference TRBV11-2 and TRBJ2-7): EAGVAQSPRYKIIEKRQSVAFWCNPISGHATLYWYQQILGQGPKLLIQFQNNGVVDDSQLPKDRFSAERLKGVDSTLKIQPAKLEDSAVYLCASSPGGSAQYFGPGTRLTVT.

Ten or more counts support this clone. This chain joins TRBV24-1 and TRBJ2-2; 9 bases align to TRBD1. CDR3 length: 14 residues. After removal of 10 bases from V and 4 bases from J, the junction contained 6 bases not matched to a gene. The germline V gene has CDR1 KGHDR and CDR2 SFDVKD. CDR3 DNA sequence: TGTGCCACGGCAGGGACAGGGACCACCGGGGAGCTGTTTTTT. The encoded protein is CATAGTGTTGELFF.

This clone was seen at least ten times. The genes are TRBV20-1 and TRBJ2-7; the D gene could be TRBD1 or TRBD2 (5 bases each). Germline CDR1 DFQATT, CDR2 SNEGSKA (reference sequence). Trimming stripped 7 bases from V and 2 bases from J, with 18 bases between. CDR3 size: 14 residues. The CDR3 loop reads CSVKRPRGTYEQYF. The CDR3 nucleotides read TGCAGTGTCAAACGTCCGAGGGGAACCTACGAGCAGTACTTC.

This clone was picked up a small number of times. The gene calls are TRBV6-1 and TRBJ1-2; D perhaps matches TRBD1 (5 bases). The V gene's germline CDR1 is MNHNS and CDR2 SASEGT. V was pared by 6 bases and J by 6 bases, with 14 bases between. The CDR3 loop spans 13 amino acids. In nucleotides, the CDR3 is TGTGCCAGCAGCCAGAGTCTAGGGGATGGCTACACCTTC. Its protein product is CASSQSLGDGYTF.

The V gene is TRBV7-8, the J gene TRBJ1-2, with D perhaps matching TRBD1 (6 bases). CDR1 is SGHVS, CDR2 FQNEAQ, per germline. V was shortened by 5 bases and J by 4 bases, with 14 bases between the two germline ends. This CDR3 contains 14 residues. DNA of the CDR3: TGTGCCAGCAGCCCGAGGGGGGGTGGCTATGGCTACACCTTC. Protein sequence: CASSPRGGGYGYTF.

In its sample, this clone was seen many times. The chain has TRBV12-5 and TRBJ1-1; D perhaps matches TRBD1 (5 bases). V dropped 0 bases and J dropped 8 bases, with 10 bases sitting between them. The CDR3 has 13 residues. Germline CDR1 and CDR2: LGHNT and FRNRAP. The CDR3 DNA reads as TGTGCTAGTGGTTTGGTATTGGGGGGAGAAGCTTTCTTT. Translating it yields CASGLVLGGEAFF.

This clone was found many times. The chain carries TRBV19 and TRBJ1-5, with 7 nucleotides matching TRBD1. This CDR3 comprises 18 residues. Germline CDR1 is LNHDA and CDR2 is SQIVND (reference sequence). After removal of 7 bases from V and 0 bases from J, the junction contained 15 bases not matched to a gene. Written as DNA, the CDR3 is TGTGCCAGTACTCCAGGGGGGGCAGGATCCTTTAGCAATCAGCCCCAGCATTTT. Its protein product is CASTPGGAGSFSNQPQHF.